This T cell receptor (beta chain) appears in the sequencing data of a study of blood T cells in healthy people across ages. Study information: There was about one barcoded beta molecule captured by template switching per two T cells.

Study-level results: Unsorted PBMCs blocked a conclusive comparison of naive and antigen-experienced cells.

The second PCR ran roughly 6 to 11 cycles with a sample-barcoded 5' primer and J-beta primers. Each single sample gave us at least 2.5 million CDR3-containing paired-end reads. TCRdb ran MiXCR on the 5' RACE reads and lists one entry per CDR3 protein. The sample consists of about 680,000 distinct CDR3 sequences, approximately 50% of them appearing once. Germline V CDR1 and CDR2: MDHEN, SYDVKM. V lost 1 base and J lost 1, with 10 bases in between. The CDR3 totals 15 residues. With regard to this clonotype: The antigen is undetermined.

The chain uses TRBV28 and TRBJ2-5, with no clear D. The sample comprised blood. This receptor was taken from a woman aged 55-75 years in good health. Here the CDR3 DNA reads TGTGCCAGCAGTTTATCATCCCTGGGCCAAGAGACCCAGTACTTC. It is translated as CASSLSSLGQETQYF.